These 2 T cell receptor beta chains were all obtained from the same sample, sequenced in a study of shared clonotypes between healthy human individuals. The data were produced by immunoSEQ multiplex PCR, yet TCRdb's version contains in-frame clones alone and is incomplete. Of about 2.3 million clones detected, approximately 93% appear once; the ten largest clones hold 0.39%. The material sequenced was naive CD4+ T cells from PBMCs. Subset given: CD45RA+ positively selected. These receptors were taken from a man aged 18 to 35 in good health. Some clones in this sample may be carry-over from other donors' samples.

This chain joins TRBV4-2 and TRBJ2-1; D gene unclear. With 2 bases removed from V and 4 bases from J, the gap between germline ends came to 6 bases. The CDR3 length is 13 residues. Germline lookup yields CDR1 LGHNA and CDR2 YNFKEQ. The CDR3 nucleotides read TGTGCCAGCAGCCAACCGGAGTACAATGAGCAGTTCTTC. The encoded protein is CASSQPEYNEQFF.

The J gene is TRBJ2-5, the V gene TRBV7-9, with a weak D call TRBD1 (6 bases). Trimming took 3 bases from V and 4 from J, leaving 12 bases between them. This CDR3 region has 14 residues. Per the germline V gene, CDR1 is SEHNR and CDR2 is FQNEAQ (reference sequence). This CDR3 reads CASSFTWGRETQYF. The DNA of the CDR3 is TGTGCCAGCAGCTTCACCTGGGGGCGAGAGACCCAGTACTTC.